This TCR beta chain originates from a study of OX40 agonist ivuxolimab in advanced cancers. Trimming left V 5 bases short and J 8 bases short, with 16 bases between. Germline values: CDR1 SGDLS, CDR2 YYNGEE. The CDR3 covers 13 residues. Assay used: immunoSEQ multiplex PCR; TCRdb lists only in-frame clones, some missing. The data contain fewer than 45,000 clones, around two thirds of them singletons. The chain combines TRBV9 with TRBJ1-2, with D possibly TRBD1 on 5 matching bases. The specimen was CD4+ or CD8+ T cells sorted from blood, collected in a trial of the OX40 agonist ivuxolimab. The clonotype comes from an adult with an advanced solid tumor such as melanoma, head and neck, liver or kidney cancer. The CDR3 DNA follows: TGTGCCAGCAGGGCGAACGGGGCAAGAGGCTACACCTTC. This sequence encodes CASRANGARGYTF.